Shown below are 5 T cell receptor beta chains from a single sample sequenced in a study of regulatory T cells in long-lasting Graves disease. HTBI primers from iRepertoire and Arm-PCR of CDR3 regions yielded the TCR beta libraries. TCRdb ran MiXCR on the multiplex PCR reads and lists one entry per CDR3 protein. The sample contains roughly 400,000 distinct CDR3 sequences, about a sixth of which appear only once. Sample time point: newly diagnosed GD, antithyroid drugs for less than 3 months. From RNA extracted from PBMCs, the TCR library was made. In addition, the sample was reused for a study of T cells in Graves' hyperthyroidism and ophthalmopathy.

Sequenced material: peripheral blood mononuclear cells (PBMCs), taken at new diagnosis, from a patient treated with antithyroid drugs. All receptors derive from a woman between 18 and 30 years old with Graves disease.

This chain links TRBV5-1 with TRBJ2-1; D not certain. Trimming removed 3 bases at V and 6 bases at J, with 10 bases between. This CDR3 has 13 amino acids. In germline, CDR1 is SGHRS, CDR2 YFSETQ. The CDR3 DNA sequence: TGCGCCAGCAGCTCAGGCCCCTTCAATGAGCAGTTCTTC. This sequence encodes CASSSGPFNEQFF.

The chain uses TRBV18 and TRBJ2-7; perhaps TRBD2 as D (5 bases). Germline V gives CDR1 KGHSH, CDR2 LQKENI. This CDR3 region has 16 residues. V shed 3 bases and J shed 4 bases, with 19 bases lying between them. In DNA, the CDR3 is TGTGCCAGCTCACCCGCCATTGGACTTGGACCATACGAGCAGTACTTC. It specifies CASSPAIGLGPYEQYF.

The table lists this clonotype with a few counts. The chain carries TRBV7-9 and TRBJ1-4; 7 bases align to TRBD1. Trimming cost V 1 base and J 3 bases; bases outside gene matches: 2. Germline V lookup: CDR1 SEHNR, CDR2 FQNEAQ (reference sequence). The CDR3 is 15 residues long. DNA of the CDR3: TGTGCCAGCAGCTTAGTGGACAGGCCTAATGAAAAACTGTTTTTT. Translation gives CASSLVDRPNEKLFF.

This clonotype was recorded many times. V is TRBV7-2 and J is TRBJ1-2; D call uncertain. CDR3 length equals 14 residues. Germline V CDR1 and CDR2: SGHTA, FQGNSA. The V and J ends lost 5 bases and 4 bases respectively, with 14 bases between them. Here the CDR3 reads CASSLSTAAYGYTF. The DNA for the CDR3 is TGTGCCAGCAGCCTAAGTACGGCAGCCTATGGCTACACCTTC. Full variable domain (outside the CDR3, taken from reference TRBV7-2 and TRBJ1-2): GAGVSQSPSNKVTEKGKDVELRCDPISGHTALYWYRQSLGQGLEFLIYFQGNSAPDKSGLPSDRFSAERTGGSVSTLTIQRTQQEDSAVYLCASSLSTAAYGYTFGSGTRLTVV.

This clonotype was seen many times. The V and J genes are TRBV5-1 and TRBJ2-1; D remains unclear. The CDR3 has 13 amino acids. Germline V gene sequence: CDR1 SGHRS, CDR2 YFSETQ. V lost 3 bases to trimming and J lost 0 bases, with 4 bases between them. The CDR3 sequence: CASSSNSYNEQFF. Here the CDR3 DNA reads TGCGCCAGCAGCTCCAACTCCTACAATGAGCAGTTCTTC.